These 3 T cell receptor beta chains originate from one sample sequenced in a study of blood T cell repertoires in COVID-19. Generated by immunoSEQ multiplex PCR, the TCRdb table keeps only in-frame clones and is missing some. The data contain 140,000 to 150,000 clones, more than 75% of them singletons. Material: peripheral blood. All receptors come from a man aged 60-69 years with active or convalescent COVID-19.

The rearrangement joins TRBV5-6 to TRBJ1-6, with 7 bases identical to TRBD1. This CDR3 has 16 residues. CDR1 and CDR2 (germline): SGHDT, YYEEEE. The junction had 5 bases not matched to a gene; V was cut back by 2 bases and J by 3 bases. The CDR3 sequence: CASSLTGAGYNSPLHF. The CDR3 DNA sequence: TGTGCCAGCAGCTTAACAGGGGCGGGCTATAATTCACCCCTCCACTTT.

The CDR3: CSAGVRGFSPQHF. CDR3 sequence (DNA): TGCAGTGCTGGTGTAAGGGGATTTAGCCCCCAGCATTTT. The rearrangement joins TRBV20-1 to TRBJ1-5; D might be TRBD1 (5 bases). V lost 5 bases and J 10 bases, leaving 18 bases between the germline ends. The CDR3 is made up of 13 amino acids. Germline V gene data show CDR1 as DFQATT and CDR2 as SNEGSKA (reference sequence).

Regarding this clone: Other DNA sequences within the sample encode an identical CDR3. The J gene is TRBJ2-3, the V gene TRBV12-3 or TRBV12-4; D remains unclear. The CDR3 has 11 amino acids. Trimming pared 3 bases from V and 6 bases from J, leaving 4 bases between. The CDR3 DNA is TGTGCCAGCAGTTTGAGGGATACGCAGTATTTT. Amino acid sequence: CASSLRDTQYF.